This TCR beta chain was captured by sequencing in a study of T-cell memory formation after mild COVID-19. Background on the study: TCR clusters were mostly donor specific.

TCRdb reprocessed the 5' RACE reads via MiXCR and lists one record per CDR3 protein. The table includes roughly 480,000 distinct CDR3 sequences, nearly 25% detected once. CDR3 length: 15 amino acids. Trimming took 5 bases from V and 5 from J, leaving 15 bases between them. Germline V gene sequence: CDR1 SGHVS, CDR2 FQNEAQ. At least ten counts were recorded for this clonotype. The antigen is undetermined. Study-level results: Within pre-infection memory, some responding clones were found, suggesting cross-reactive memory joined.

Sample: PBMCs or a T cell subset sorted from them (not recorded which). The chain employs TRBV7-8 and TRBJ2-2, with a weak D call TRBD2 (6 bases). This receptor was taken from an adult woman who had mild COVID-19 (a few samples of this study predate the infection). Cell type and time point are not known. The CDR3 is CASSRGGVGTGELFF. The CDR3 DNA is TGTGCCAGCAGCCGCGGCGGGGTGGGAACCGGGGAGCTGTTTTTT.